This T cell receptor beta chain appears in the sequencing data of a study of identical twins. The germline gives CDR1 DFQATT, CDR2 SNEGSKA (reference sequence). V lost 3 bases, J lost 0 bases, and 6 bases lay in between. This CDR3 is 12 amino acids long. TCRdb reprocessed the 5' RACE reads via MiXCR and lists one record per CDR3 protein. This table has 200,000 to 250,000 distinct CDR3 sequences, over 12% appearing once. The TCR sequence derives from a young woman in good health. J is TRBJ2-7 and V is TRBV20-1; a possible D gene is TRBD1 (5 bases). Sequenced input: memory (CD45RO+) T cells sorted from blood. CDR3 coding DNA: TGCAGTGCTAGGGACAACTCCTACGAGCAGTACTTC. Translated, it gives CSARDNSYEQYF.